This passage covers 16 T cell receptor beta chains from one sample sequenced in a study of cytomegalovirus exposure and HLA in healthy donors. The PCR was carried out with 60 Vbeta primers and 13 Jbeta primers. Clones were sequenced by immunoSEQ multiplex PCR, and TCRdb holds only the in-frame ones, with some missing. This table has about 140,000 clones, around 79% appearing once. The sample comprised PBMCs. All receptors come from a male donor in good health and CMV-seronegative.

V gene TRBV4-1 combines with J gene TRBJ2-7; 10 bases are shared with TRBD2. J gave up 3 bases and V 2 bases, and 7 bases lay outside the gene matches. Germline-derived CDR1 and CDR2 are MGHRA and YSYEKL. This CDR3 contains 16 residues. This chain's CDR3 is CASSQSLASGSYEQYF. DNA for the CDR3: TGCGCCAGCAGCCAAAGCCTAGCTAGCGGGAGCTACGAGCAGTACTTC.

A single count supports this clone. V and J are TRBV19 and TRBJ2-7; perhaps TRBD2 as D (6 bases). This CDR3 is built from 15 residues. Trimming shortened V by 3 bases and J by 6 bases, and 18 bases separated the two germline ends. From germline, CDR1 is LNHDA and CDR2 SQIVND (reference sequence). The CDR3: CASSILGEASPEQYF. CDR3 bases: TGTGCCAGTAGTATTTTGGGGGAGGCTTCGCCCGAGCAGTACTTC.

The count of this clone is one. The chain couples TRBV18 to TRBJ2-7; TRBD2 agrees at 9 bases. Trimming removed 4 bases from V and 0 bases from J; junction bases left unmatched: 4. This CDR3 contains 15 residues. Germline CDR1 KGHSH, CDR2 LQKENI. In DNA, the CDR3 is TGTGCCAGCTCACAAACAGCGGGAGGCTCCTACGAGCAGTACTTC. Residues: CASSQTAGGSYEQYF.

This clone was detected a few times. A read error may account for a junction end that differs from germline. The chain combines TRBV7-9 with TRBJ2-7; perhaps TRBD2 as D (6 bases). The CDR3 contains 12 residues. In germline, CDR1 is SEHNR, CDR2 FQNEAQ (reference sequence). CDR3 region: CASRIGEARSQF. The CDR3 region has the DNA TGTGCCAGCAGAATCGGGGAGGCCCGCTCCCAATTC.

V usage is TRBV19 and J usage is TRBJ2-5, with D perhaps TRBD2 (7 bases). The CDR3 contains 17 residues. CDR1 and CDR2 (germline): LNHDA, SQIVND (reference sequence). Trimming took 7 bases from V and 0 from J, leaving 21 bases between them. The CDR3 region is CASTPGGRGRDQETQYF. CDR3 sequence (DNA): TGTGCCAGTACCCCGGGGGGCAGGGGTCGAGACCAAGAGACCCAGTACTTC.

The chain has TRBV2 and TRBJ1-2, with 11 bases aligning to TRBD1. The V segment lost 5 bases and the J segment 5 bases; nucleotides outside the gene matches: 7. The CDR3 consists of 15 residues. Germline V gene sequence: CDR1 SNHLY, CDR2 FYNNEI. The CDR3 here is CASSMRDRGEYGYTF. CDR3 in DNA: TGTGCCAGCAGTATGAGGGACAGGGGGGAGTATGGCTACACCTTC.

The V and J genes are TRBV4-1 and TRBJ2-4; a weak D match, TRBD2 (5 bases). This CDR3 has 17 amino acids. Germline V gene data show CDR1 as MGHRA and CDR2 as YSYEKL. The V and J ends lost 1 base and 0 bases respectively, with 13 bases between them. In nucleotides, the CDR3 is TGCGCCAGCAGCCAAGGTAACCAGGCGGGAGCCAAAAACATTCAGTACTTC. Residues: CASSQGNQAGAKNIQYF.

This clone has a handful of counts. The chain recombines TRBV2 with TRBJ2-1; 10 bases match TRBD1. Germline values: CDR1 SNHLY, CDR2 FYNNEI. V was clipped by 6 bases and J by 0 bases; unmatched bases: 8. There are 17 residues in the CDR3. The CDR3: CASRPGQGTLSYNEQFF. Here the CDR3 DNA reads TGTGCCAGCAGGCCGGGACAGGGGACACTCTCCTACAATGAGCAGTTCTTC.

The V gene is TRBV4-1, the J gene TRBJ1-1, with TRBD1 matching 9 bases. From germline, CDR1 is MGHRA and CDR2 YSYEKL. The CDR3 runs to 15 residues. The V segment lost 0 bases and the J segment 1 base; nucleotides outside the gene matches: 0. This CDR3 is CASSQEGQGNTEAFF. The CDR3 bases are TGCGCCAGCAGCCAAGAGGGACAGGGGAACACTGAAGCTTTCTTT.

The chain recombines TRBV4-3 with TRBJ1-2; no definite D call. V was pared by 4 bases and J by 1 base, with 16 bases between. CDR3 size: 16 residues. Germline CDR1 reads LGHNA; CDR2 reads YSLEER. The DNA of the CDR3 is TGCGCCAGCAGCCTATCCTTGGGCCAGGTTAACTATGGCTACACCTTC. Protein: CASSLSLGQVNYGYTF.

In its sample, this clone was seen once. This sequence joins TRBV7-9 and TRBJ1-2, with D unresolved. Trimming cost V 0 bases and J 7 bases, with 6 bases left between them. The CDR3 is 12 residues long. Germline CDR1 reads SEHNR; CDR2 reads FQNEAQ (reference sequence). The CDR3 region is CASSLASVGYTF. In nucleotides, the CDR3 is TGTGCCAGCAGCTTAGCTTCTGTTGGCTACACCTTC.

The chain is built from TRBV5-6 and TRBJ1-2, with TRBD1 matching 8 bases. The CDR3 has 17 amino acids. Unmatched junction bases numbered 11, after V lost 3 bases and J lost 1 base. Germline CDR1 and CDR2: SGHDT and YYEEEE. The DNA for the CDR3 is TGTGCCAGCAGCTCGATACTGGGACAGGAGGATAACTATGGCTACACCTTC. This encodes CASSSILGQEDNYGYTF.

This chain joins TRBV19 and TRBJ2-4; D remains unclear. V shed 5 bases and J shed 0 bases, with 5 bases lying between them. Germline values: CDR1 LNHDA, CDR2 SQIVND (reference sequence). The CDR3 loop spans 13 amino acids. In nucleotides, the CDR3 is TGTGCCAGTAGTTTCCTAGCCAAAAACATTCAGTACTTC. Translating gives CASSFLAKNIQYF.

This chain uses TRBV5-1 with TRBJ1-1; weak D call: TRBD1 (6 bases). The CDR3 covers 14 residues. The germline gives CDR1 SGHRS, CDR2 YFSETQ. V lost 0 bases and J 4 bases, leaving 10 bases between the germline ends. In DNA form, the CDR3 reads TGCGCCAGCAGCTTGGCAGGGGCTATCACTGAAGCTTTCTTT. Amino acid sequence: CASSLAGAITEAFF.

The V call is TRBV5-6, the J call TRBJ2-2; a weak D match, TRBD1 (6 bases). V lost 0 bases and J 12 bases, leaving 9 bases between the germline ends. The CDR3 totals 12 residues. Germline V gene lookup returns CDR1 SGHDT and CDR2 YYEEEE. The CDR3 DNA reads TGTGCCAGCAGCTTGGACAGGGTGAAGCTGTTTTTT. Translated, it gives CASSLDRVKLFF.

CDR3 sequence: CASSQSRSRDTGELFF. The CDR3 bases are TGCGCCAGCAGTCAATCAAGGTCCAGGGACACCGGGGAGCTGTTTTTT. The chain has TRBV23-1 and TRBJ2-2, with D maybe TRBD1 (5 bases). TRBV23-1 is given ORF status, its function remaining uncertain. The CDR3 covers 16 residues. Trimming cost V 0 bases and J 3 bases, with 11 bases left between them.